The clone carrying this T cell receptor beta chain was recorded at least ten times. Its specificity is not known. The sample belongs to a study of T cells in Graves' hyperthyroidism and ophthalmopathy. Study results and limitations: Also found in blood were most expanded thyroid clonotypes above 0.001.

The TCR beta CDR3 regions underwent amplification using RNA transcripts as the source. Primed by the HTBI set, a first-round RT-PCR was run on the TCR CDR3. One entry per CDR3 protein, called by TCRdb with MiXCR from the multiplex PCR reads. The sample lists roughly 300,000 distinct CDR3 sequences; about 25% were seen once. Investigators excluded patients with uncontrolled infection, other autoimmune disease, pregnancy or lactation. For the diagnoses, clinical symptoms, serum thyroxine and TRAb, thyroid ultrasound and orbital computed tomography were used. Germline lookup yields CDR1 LGHDT and CDR2 YNNKEL (reference sequence). V was pared by 0 bases and J by 7 bases, with 13 bases of the junction left unmatched. The CDR3 consists of 17 residues.

The source of this sequence is a man aged 35-49 years with Graves' hyperthyroidism that later progressed to Graves' ophthalmopathy. V and J are TRBV3-1 and TRBJ1-2, with TRBD1 matching 8 bases. The sequenced sample consisted of blood. The CDR3 DNA reads TGTGCCAGCAGCCAAGAGAGCAGGGGGCATCTCAGGAGTGGCTACACCTTC. Protein product: CASSQESRGHLRSGYTF.